This is a list of T cell receptor beta chains from one sample in a study of cytomegalovirus exposure and HLA in healthy donors. Sequenced by immunoSEQ multiplex PCR; TCRdb stores in-frame clones only, minus some. Of around 150,000 clones in the sample, approximately 83% were seen once. The material sequenced was PBMCs. Receptors were obtained from a young man in good health and CMV-seropositive. CDR3s include the opening cysteine and the closing phenylalanine or tryptophan. D genes are given only for firm matches. Clone size is stated in some rows and not others, as once, few, many or a class when expanded.

J gene | V gene | D gene | CDR3 length | clone size | CDR3 protein | CDR3 DNA
TRBJ1-2 | TRBV2 | NA | 11 | NA | CASREVGGYTF | TGTGCCAGCAGGGAGGTCGGCGGCTACACCTTC
TRBJ1-2 | TRBV11-2 | NA | 14 | NA | CASSLIEGRGGYTF | TGTGCCAGCAGCTTAATCGAGGGGAGGGGTGGCTACACCTTC
TRBJ1-6 | TRBV5-1 | TRBD1 | 15 | NA | CASSPDGQGNSPLHF | TGCGCCAGCAGCCCAGACGGACAGGGTAATTCACCCCTCCACTTT
TRBJ1-5 | TRBV6-5 | TRBD1 | 15 | once | CASSPLGQGDQPQHF | TGTGCCAGCAGCCCTCTAGGACAGGGGGATCAGCCCCAGCATTTT
TRBJ2-5 | TRBV9 | NA | 22 | NA | CASSVANSPGQKKSSLEETQYF | TGTGCCAGCAGCGTAGCCAACAGCCCGGGACAAAAGAAATCATCACTAGAAGAGACCCAGTACTTC
TRBJ2-2 | TRBV19 | NA | 16 | NA | CASSISGGQNTGELFF | TGTGCCAGTAGTATATCGGGGGGCCAAAACACCGGGGAGCTGTTTTTT
TRBJ2-3 | TRBV6-1 | NA | 12 | few | CASMKSPDTQYF | TGTGCCAGCATGAAGAGCCCAGATACGCAGTATTTT
TRBJ1-4 | TRBV7-9 | TRBD1 | 18 | NA | CASSLAPGQGGGNEKLFF | TGTGCCAGCAGCTTAGCGCCGGGACAGGGGGGTGGTAATGAAAAACTGTTTTTT
TRBJ1-5 | TRBV19 | NA | 16 | NA | CASSMSESVAGQPQHF | TGTGCCAGTAGTATGAGTGAAAGCGTCGCGGGTCAGCCCCAGCATTTT
TRBJ1-1 | TRBV11-2 | TRBD1 | 15 | NA | CASSIKQDRDTEAFF | TGTGCCAGCAGCATAAAACAGGACAGGGACACTGAAGCTTTCTTT
TRBJ1-5 | TRBV12-5 | NA | 14 | once | CASGLTTASQPQHF | TGTGCTAGTGGTTTGACTACTGCTAGCCAGCCCCAGCATTTT
TRBJ2-1 | TRBV15 | NA | 15 | once | CATSVGESSYNEQFF | TGTGCCACCAGCGTCGGGGAGAGCTCCTACAATGAGCAGTTCTTC
TRBJ2-5 | TRBV11-2 | NA | 11 | NA | CASSRGETQYF | TGTGCCAGCAGCCGAGGGGAGACCCAGTACTTC
TRBJ2-3 | TRBV5-5 | TRBD1 | 14 | NA | CASSPGQGPDTQYF | TGTGCCAGCAGCCCGGGACAGGGCCCAGATACGCAGTATTTT
TRBJ2-1 | TRBV9 | TRBD2 | 15 | NA | CASSVVAGGNNEQFF | TGTGCCAGCAGCGTAGTGGCGGGGGGGAACAATGAGCAGTTCTTC
TRBJ2-1 | TRBV11-2 | TRBD2 | 15 | NA | CASSATLAGGNEQFF | TGTGCCAGCAGCGCGACACTAGCGGGGGGGAATGAGCAGTTCTTC
TRBJ2-7 | TRBV6-1 | NA | 15 | NA | CASRPGTRKEYEQYF | TGTGCCAGCAGACCCGGGACAAGGAAAGAATACGAGCAGTACTTC
TRBJ1-1 | TRBV4-3 | TRBD1 | 17 | NA | CASSQDRDRIRNTEAFF | TGCGCCAGCAGCCAAGACCGGGACAGGATAAGGAACACTGAAGCTTTCTTT
TRBJ1-4 | TRBV7-8 | NA | 16 | NA | CASSLLGTSTNEKLFF | TGTGCCAGCAGCTTACTGGGCACCTCAACTAATGAAAAACTGTTTTTT
TRBJ2-2 | TRBV29-1 | TRBD1 | 15 | NA | CSVQWPTGVGGELFF | TGCAGCGTCCAATGGCCGACAGGGGTGGGCGGGGAGCTGTTTTTT
TRBJ2-5 | TRBV14 | TRBD1 | 16 | NA | CASSRLIGTAQETQYF | TGTGCCAGCAGCCGGCTGATCGGGACAGCTCAAGAGACCCAGTACTTC
TRBJ2-5 | TRBV7-2 | NA | 15 | NA | CASSRLWGRIETQYF | TGTGCCAGCAGCCGCTTGTGGGGGCGGATAGAGACCCAGTACTTC
TRBJ2-3 | TRBV4-1 | NA | 13 | once | CASSQLNTDTQYF | TGCGCCAGCAGCCAGTTAAACACAGATACGCAGTATTTT